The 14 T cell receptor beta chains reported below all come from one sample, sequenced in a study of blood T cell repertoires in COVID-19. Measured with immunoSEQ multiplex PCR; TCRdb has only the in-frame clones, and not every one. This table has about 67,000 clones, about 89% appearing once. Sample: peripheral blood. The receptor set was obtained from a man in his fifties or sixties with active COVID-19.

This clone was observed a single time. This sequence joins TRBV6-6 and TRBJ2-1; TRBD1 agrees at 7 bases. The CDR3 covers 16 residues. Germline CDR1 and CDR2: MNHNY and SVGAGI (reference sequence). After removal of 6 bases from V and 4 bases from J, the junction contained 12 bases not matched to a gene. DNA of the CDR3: TGTGCCAGCAGCTTGATCGGGACAGTTAATTACAATGAGCAGTTCTTC. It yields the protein CASSLIGTVNYNEQFF.

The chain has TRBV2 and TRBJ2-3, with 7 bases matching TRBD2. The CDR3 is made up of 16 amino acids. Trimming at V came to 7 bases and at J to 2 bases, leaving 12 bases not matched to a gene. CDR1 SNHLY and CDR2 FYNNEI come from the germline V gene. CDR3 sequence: CASNPRASGTTDTQYF. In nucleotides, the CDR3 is TGTGCCAGCAACCCGAGGGCTAGCGGAACCACAGATACGCAGTATTTT.

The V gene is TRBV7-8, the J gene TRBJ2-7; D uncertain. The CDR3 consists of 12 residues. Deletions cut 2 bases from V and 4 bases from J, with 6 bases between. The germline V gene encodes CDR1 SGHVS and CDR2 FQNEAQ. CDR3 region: CASSLQLYEQYF. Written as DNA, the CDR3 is TGTGCCAGCAGCTTACAACTATACGAGCAGTACTTC. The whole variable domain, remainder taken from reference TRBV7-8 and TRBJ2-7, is GAGVSQSPRYKVAKRGQDVALRCDPISGHVSLFWYQQALGQGPEFLTYFQNEAQLDKSGLPSDRFFAERPEGSVSTLKIQRTQQEDSAVYLCASSLQLYEQYFGPGTRLTVT.

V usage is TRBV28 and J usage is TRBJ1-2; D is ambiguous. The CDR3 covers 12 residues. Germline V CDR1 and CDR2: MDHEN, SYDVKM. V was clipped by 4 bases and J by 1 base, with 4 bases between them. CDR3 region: CASSWLNYGYTF. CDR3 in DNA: TGTGCCAGCAGTTGGCTTAACTATGGCTACACCTTC.

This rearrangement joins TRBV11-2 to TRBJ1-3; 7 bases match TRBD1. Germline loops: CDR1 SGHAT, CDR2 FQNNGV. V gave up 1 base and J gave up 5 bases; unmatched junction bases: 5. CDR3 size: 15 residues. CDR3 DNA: TGTGCCAGCAGCTTAGGAGGGACAGTTAGAAACACCATATATTTT. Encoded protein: CASSLGGTVRNTIYF.

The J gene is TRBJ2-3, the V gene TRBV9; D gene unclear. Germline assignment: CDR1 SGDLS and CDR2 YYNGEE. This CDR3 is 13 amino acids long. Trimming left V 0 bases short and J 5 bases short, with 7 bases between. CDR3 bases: TGTGCCAGCAGCGTAGCTACGATAGATACGCAGTATTTT. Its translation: CASSVATIDTQYF.

The CDR3 DNA reads as TGCGCCAGCAGCCAAGGTCTGGCTCGCGGGAACACTGAAGCTTTCTTT. This sequence encodes CASSQGLARGNTEAFF. The genes are TRBV4-1 and TRBJ1-1; D unresolved. This CDR3 is 16 amino acids long. The germline V and J ends were trimmed by 1 base and 1 base, with 13 bases remaining between them. From germline, CDR1 is MGHRA and CDR2 YSYEKL.

The CDR3 nucleotides are TGTGCCAGCAAACTAGGACTAGCGGGATCCGAAGAGACCCAGTACTTC. Translating it yields CASKLGLAGSEETQYF. V and J are TRBV7-2 and TRBJ2-5; 12 bases fit TRBD2. The CDR3 covers 16 residues. Germline V gene data show CDR1 as SGHTA and CDR2 as FQGNSA. The V and J ends lost 7 bases and 3 bases, in that order; junction bases with no gene match: 9.

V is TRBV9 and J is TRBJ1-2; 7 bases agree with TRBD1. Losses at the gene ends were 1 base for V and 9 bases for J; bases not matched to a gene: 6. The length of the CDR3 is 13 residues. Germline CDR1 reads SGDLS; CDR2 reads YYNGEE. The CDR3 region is CASSVTGDGRYTF. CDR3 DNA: TGTGCCAGCAGCGTAACAGGGGACGGTCGCTACACCTTC.

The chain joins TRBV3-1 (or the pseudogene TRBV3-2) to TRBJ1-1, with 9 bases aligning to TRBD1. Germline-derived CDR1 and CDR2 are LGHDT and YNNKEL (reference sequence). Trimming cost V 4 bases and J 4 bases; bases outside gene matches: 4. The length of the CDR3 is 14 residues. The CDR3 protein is CASSPDRGSTEAFF. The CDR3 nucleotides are TGTGCCAGCAGCCCCGACAGGGGGAGCACTGAAGCTTTCTTT.

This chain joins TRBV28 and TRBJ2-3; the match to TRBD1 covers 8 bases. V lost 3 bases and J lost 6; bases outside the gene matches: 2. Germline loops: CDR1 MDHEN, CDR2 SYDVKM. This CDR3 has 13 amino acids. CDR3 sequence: CASSFRGRDTQYF. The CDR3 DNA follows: TGTGCCAGCAGTTTCAGGGGGCGGGATACGCAGTATTTT.

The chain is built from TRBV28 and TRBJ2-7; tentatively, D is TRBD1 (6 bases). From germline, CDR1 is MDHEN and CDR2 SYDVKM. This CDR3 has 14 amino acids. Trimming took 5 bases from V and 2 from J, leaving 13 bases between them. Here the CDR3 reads CASSPQTGAYEQYF. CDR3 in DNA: TGTGCCAGCAGTCCCCAGACAGGTGCCTACGAGCAGTACTTC.

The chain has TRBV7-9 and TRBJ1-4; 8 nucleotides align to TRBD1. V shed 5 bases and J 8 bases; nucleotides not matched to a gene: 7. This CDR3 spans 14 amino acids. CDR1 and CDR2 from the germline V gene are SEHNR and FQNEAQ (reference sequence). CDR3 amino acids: CASSDTGGEEKLFF. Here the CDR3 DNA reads TGTGCCAGCAGCGATACAGGGGGGGAAGAAAAACTGTTTTTT.

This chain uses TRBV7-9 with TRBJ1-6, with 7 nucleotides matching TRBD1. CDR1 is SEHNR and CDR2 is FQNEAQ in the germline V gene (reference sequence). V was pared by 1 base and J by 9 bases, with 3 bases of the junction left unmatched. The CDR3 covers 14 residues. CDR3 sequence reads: CASSLGQGGSPLHF. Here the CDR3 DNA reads TGTGCCAGCAGCTTAGGACAGGGAGGTTCACCCCTCCACTTT.